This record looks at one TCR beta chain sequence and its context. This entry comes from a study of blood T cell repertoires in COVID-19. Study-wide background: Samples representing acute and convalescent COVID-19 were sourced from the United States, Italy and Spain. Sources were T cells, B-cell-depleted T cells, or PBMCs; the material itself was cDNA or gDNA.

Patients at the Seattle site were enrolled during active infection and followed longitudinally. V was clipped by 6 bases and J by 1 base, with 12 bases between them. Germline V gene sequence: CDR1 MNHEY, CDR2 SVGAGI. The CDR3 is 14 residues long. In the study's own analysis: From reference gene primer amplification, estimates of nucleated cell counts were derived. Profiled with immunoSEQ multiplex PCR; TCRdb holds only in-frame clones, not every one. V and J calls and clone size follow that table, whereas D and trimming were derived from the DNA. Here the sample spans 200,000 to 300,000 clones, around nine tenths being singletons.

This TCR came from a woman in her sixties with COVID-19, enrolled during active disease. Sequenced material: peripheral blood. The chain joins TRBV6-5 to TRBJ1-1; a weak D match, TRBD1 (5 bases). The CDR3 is CASRAGGRNTEAFF. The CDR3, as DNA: TGTGCCAGCAGGGCGGGGGGGAGGAACACTGAAGCTTTCTTT.